The T cell receptor beta chain described here comes from a study of cytomegalovirus exposure and HLA in healthy donors. This clone was seen more than once but under ten times. PCR amplification relied on 60 Vbeta primers (plus 13 Jbeta primers). The method was immunoSEQ multiplex PCR; TCRdb's version includes in-frame clones alone and lacks a portion of them. The sample yields about 170,000 clones, around 82% seen once. Specimen: PBMCs. The clonotype originates from a male donor in good health and CMV-seronegative.

CDR3 nucleotides: TGTGCCAGCAGATTCGGAGGGGGGGCCGGGGAGCTGTTTTTT. Translating it yields CASRFGGGAGELFF. The chain is built from TRBV7-9 and TRBJ2-2; tentatively, D is TRBD2 (7 bases). V was shortened by 6 bases and J by 6 bases, with 14 bases between the two germline ends. This CDR3 has 14 amino acids. The germline gives CDR1 SEHNR, CDR2 FQNEAQ (reference sequence).